Listed below are T cell receptor beta chains from one sample, sequenced in a study of T-cell memory formation after mild COVID-19. In TCRdb, the 5' RACE reads were re-called with MiXCR into one record per CDR3 protein. The sample yields approximately 300,000 distinct CDR3 sequences, more than 15% seen once. Sequences were obtained from PBMCs or a T cell subset sorted from them (not recorded which). The source is a man in his late teens or twenties who had mild COVID-19 (a few samples of this study predate the infection). Cell type and time point are not known. Each CDR3 is given with its conserved first and last residue. A D gene is named only where the DNA matches it firmly. Only some rows state a clone size, as once, few, many or a class for expanded clones.

V	J	D	size	DNA	CDR3
TRBV15	TRBJ2-3	-	-	TGTGCCACCAGCAGAGATCCCCTCCGGGGCACAGATACGCAGTATTTT	CATSRDPLRGTDTQYF
TRBV28	TRBJ1-1	TRBD1	once	TGTGCCAGCAGTCCTTCGGACAGGGGGCGCTTACAAGCTTTCTTT	CASSPSDRGRLQAFF
TRBV5-1	TRBJ2-5	-	few	TGCGCCAGCAGCTTGGCCTACAGCCAAGAGACCCAGTACTTC	CASSLAYSQETQYF
TRBV30	TRBJ2-2	-	few	TGTGCCTGGAGTGGCGGAGCAGAGCTGTTTTTT	CAWSGGAELFF
TRBV20-1	TRBJ2-7	-	-	TGCAGTGCTTTGGGGGCGGACGAGCAGTACTTC	CSALGADEQYF
TRBV3-1	TRBJ2-3	-	many	TGTGCCAGCAGCCAAGTACTTGGCGTGACGCAGTATTTT	CASSQVLGVTQYF
TRBV9	TRBJ2-7	-	-	TGTGCCAGCAGCGCGGGAGTAACCCGCCTCGGGGAGCAGTACTTC	CASSAGVTRLGEQYF
TRBV5-1	TRBJ1-1	-	-	TGCGCCAGCAGTTCTCTCCCTGACACAGCCACTGAAGCTTTCTTT	CASSSLPDTATEAFF
TRBV7-2	TRBJ2-5	-	many	TGTGCCAGCAGCTATCAGGGCCTGGGGGAGACCCAGTACTTC	CASSYQGLGETQYF
TRBV5-1	TRBJ1-2	-	few	TGCGCCAGCAGCTTGGAAGGGAGTGAAGGCTACACCTTC	CASSLEGSEGYTF
TRBV4-2	TRBJ1-2	TRBD1	few	TGTGCCAGCAGCCAAGGACAGGGAGGCGACTATGGCTACACCTTC	CASSQGQGGDYGYTF
TRBV10-2	TRBJ2-2	TRBD1	-	TGCGCCAGCAGTGCTCGACAGGGAAAGCACGGGGAGCTGTTTTTT	CASSARQGKHGELFF
TRBV4-1	TRBJ2-1	-	many	TGCGCCAGCAGCCAAGCACCGACTAGTACCAATGAGCAGTTCTTC	CASSQAPTSTNEQFF
TRBV11-3	TRBJ2-3	-	few	TGTGCCAGCAGCGCCCTCCCCCGGACCACGCAGTATTTT	CASSALPRTTQYF
TRBV28	TRBJ2-3	-	-	TGTGCCAGCAGGGTGAGGGGGAGTCGGTCCGGGGTCACAGATACGCAGTATTTT	CASRVRGSRSGVTDTQYF
TRBV6-1	TRBJ1-5	TRBD1	few	TGTGCCAGCAGTCAGCGGACAGGAAGAATGGAACCCCAGCATTTT	CASSQRTGRMEPQHF
TRBV20-1	TRBJ2-3	TRBD2	once	TGCAGTGCTAGAAGGCTAGCGGCAGATACGCAGTATTTT	CSARRLAADTQYF
TRBV19	TRBJ1-6	-	-	TGTGCCAGTAATCAGGGGAATTCACCCCTCCACTTT	CASNQGNSPLHF
TRBV4-1	TRBJ1-2	TRBD1	few	TGCGCCAGCAGTCACTCGGACAGGAGGGGAGACTATGGCTACACCTTC	CASSHSDRRGDYGYTF
TRBV28	TRBJ2-2	TRBD1	-	TGTGCCAGCAGTTTAGGGGACAGGGTGACCGGGGAGCTGTTTTTT	CASSLGDRVTGELFF
TRBV6-2/TRBV6-3	TRBJ1-5	-	-	TGTGCCAGCAGTTACAGGGCAGGGGTTCATCAGCCCCAGCATTTT	CASSYRAGVHQPQHF
TRBV6-5	TRBJ1-6	-	-	TGTGCCAGCAGTTACTCGGGGGGTAGTCGGTCACCCCTCCACTTT	CASSYSGGSRSPLHF
TRBV5-4	TRBJ2-5	-	-	TGTGCCAGCAGCTTGATGTGGGGGCAAGAGACCCAGTACTTC	CASSLMWGQETQYF
TRBV5-6	TRBJ2-5	-	many	TGTGCCAGCAGCTTCGGCAGGGGATATGAGACCCAGTACTTC	CASSFGRGYETQYF
TRBV4-3	TRBJ1-2	-	many	TGCGCCAGCAGCAGAACCCATAACTATGGCTACACCTTC	CASSRTHNYGYTF
TRBV6-6	TRBJ1-2	-	few	TGTGCCAGCAGCCCTCGAGGGATGGATGGCTACACCTTC	CASSPRGMDGYTF
TRBV6-5	TRBJ2-1	-	-	TGTGCCAGCAGCGCATTATCGGATGAGCAGTTCTTC	CASSALSDEQFF
TRBV10-3	TRBJ2-3	-	-	TGTGCCATCGCCCCAGATCCAGGCACAGATACGCAGTATTTT	CAIAPDPGTDTQYF
TRBV24-1	TRBJ2-1	-	few	TGTGCCACCAGTGCAACAGGGCACTCCTACAATGAGCAGTTCTTC	CATSATGHSYNEQFF
TRBV7-2	TRBJ2-3	TRBD2	few	TGTGCCAGCAGCAGACCCGGGACTAGCGGGGCCCGCACGCAGTATTTT	CASSRPGTSGARTQYF
TRBV5-1	TRBJ1-4	TRBD1	many	TGCGCCAGCAGCATTGCGATAACCGGGACAGGGGAGGAAAAACTGTTTTTT	CASSIAITGTGEEKLFF
TRBV18	TRBJ2-1	-	-	TGTGCCAGCTCACCTCACAGGGAGGATGAGCAGTTCTTC	CASSPHREDEQFF
TRBV6-2/TRBV6-3	TRBJ1-4	-	-	TGTGCCAGCAGCTACTCGTCGGGGTTAGTTGAAAAACTGTTTTTT	CASSYSSGLVEKLFF
TRBV6-1	TRBJ2-5	-	-	TGTGCCAGCAGTCGCGCGTTGCAGCCTGGTCGAGAGACCCAGTACTTC	CASSRALQPGRETQYF